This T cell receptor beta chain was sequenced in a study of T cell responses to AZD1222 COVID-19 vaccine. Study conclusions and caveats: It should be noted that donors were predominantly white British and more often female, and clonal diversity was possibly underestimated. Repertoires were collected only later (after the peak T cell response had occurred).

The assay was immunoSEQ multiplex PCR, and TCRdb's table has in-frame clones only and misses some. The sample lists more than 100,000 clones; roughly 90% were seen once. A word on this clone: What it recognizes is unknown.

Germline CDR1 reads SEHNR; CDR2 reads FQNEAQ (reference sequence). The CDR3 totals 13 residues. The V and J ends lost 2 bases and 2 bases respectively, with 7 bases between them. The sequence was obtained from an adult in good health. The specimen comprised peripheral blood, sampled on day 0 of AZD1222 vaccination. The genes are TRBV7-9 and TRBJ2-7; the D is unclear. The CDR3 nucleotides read TGTGCCAGCAGCTTAAACCCGGCCTACGAGCAGTACTTC. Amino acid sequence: CASSLNPAYEQYF.